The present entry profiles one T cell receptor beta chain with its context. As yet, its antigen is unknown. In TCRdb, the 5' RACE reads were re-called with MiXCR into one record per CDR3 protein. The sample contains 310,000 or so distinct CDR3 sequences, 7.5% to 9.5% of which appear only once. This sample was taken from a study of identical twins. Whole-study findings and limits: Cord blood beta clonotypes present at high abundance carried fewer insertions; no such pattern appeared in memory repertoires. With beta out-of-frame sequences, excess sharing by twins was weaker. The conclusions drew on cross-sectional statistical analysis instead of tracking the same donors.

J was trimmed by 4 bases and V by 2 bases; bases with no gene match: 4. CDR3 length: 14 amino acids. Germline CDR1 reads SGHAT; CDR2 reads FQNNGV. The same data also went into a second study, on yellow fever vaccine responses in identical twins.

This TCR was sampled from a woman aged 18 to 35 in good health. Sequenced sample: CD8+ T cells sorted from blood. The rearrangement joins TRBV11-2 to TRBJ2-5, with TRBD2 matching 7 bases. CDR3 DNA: TGTGCCAGCAGCTTAACGACTAGCAGAGAGACCCAGTACTTC. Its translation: CASSLTTSRETQYF.